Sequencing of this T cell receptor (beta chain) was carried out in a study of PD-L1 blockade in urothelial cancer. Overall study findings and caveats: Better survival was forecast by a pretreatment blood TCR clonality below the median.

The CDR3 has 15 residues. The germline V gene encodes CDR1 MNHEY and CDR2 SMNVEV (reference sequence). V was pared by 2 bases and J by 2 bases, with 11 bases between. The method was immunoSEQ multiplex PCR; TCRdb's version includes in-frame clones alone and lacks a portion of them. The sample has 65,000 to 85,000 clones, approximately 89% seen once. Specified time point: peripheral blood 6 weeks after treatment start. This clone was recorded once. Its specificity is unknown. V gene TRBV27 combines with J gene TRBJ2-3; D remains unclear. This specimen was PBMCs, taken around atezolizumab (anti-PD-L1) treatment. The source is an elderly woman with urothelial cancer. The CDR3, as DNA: TGTGCCAGCAGTTTAACGGCGGTACTCACAGATACGCAGTATTTT. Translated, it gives CASSLTAVLTDTQYF.